This T cell receptor beta chain comes out of a study of T cells in Graves' hyperthyroidism and ophthalmopathy. Trimming shortened V by 3 bases and J by 6 bases, and 9 bases separated the two germline ends. Germline V gene sequence: CDR1 SGHNT, CDR2 YYREEE (reference sequence). The CDR3 is made up of 13 amino acids. RNA transcripts provided the source from which TCR beta CDR3 regions were amplified. When the TCR CDR3 underwent first-round RT-PCR, the HTBI primer set was used. TCRdb used MiXCR to reprocess the multiplex PCR reads, holding one entry per CDR3 protein. The sample contains 750,000 to 900,000 distinct CDR3 sequences, roughly 37% of which appear only once. This clonotype has more than one count but fewer than ten.

The chain is built from TRBV5-4 and TRBJ1-4; unclear D gene. The sample taken for sequencing was blood. The TCR originated in a man in his late teens or twenties with Graves' hyperthyroidism. CDR3 sequence (DNA): TGTGCCAGCAGCTCCCCGGGAGATGAAAAACTGTTTTTT. Its protein product is CASSSPGDEKLFF.